The rows below give T cell receptor beta chains drawn from one sample of a study of blood T cell repertoires in COVID-19. Method: immunoSEQ multiplex PCR; TCRdb's copy keeps in-frame clones and lacks some. The sample lists about 430,000 clones, approximately 87% occurring once. Sequenced input: PBMCs or T cells enriched from blood (not recorded which). The receptor source for this set is a woman aged 25 to 39 with acute COVID-19. CDR3s leave out the opening cysteine and the closing phenylalanine or tryptophan. D genes are given only for firm matches.

V,J,length,D,CDR3
TRBV24-1,TRBJ2-2,16,-,ATSDSIRQDVNTGELF
TRBV12-3/TRBV12-4,TRBJ2-1,10,-,ASTAGYNEQF
TRBV15,TRBJ1-2,13,TRBD1,ATSRGQGARYGYT
TRBV5-6,TRBJ1-2,11,-,ASTRDPGNGYT
TRBV4-3,TRBJ1-6,13,TRBD1,ASSRTGEGNSPLH
TRBV24-1,TRBJ1-5,15,-,ATSEGRGGTLGQPQH
TRBV18,TRBJ1-5,15,TRBD1,ASLGTGWKDSNQPQH
TRBV19,TRBJ1-4,12,-,ASTSQGTNEKLF
TRBV3-1/TRBV3-2,TRBJ2-3,12,TRBD2,ASSRTSGGARWY
TRBV19,TRBJ1-5,9,-,ASSIDQPQH
TRBV11-2,TRBJ1-2,13,-,ASSLSGGTNYGYT
TRBV7-3,TRBJ2-1,11,-,ASSQHRGGEQF
TRBV24-1,TRBJ1-2,11,-,ATSDRANYGYT
TRBV5-1,TRBJ1-4,12,-,ASSLAGDQEKLF
TRBV7-9,TRBJ2-7,11,-,ASSPQDSYEQY